These 26 T cell receptor beta chains were sequenced from one sample in a study of T cells in Graves' hyperthyroidism and ophthalmopathy. The CDR3 regions of TCR beta were amplified from RNA transcripts. A first-round RT-PCR of the TCR CDR3 used the HTBI primer set. TCRdb itself ran the multiplex PCR reads through MiXCR, one entry per CDR3 protein. The table has 500,000 to 600,000 distinct CDR3 sequences, just over 45% seen once; the top ten hold roughly 19%. The sample taken for sequencing was peripheral blood or thyroid tissue (not recorded which). The source is an adult woman with Graves' disease, either hyperthyroidism or ophthalmopathy (not recorded which).

The sample holds many counts of this clonotype. The V and J genes are TRBV2 and TRBJ2-7; TRBD2 is a possible D gene (6 bases). CDR3 size: 14 residues. Trimming shortened V by 7 bases and J by 4 bases, and 17 bases separated the two germline ends. The germline gives CDR1 SNHLY, CDR2 FYNNEI. For the CDR3, the DNA is TGTGCCAGCACCGTTTACGGGAGTTTGTACGAGCAGTACTTC. Protein sequence: CASTVYGSLYEQYF.

This clonotype was picked up many times. The chain has TRBV9 and TRBJ1-2; tentative D call: TRBD1 (5 bases). Germline-derived CDR1 and CDR2 are SGDLS and YYNGEE. The V gene lost 3 bases and the J gene lost 8 bases, with 20 bases spanning the gap. The CDR3 has 15 residues. The CDR3 spells CASSERDGATGGYTF. The CDR3 DNA follows: TGTGCCAGCAGCGAGAGGGACGGGGCCACAGGAGGCTACACCTTC.

About this clonotype: This may be a read error, as it is one base from a much larger clone. The chain combines TRBV6-5 with TRBJ1-1, with D perhaps matching TRBD1 (6 bases). Germline V gene sequence: CDR1 MNHEY, CDR2 SVGAGI. Trimming removed 2 bases at V and 0 bases at J, with 10 bases between. This CDR3 comprises 15 residues. The CDR3 is CASSYTGHLNTEAFF. The CDR3 DNA sequence: TGTGCCAGCAGTTACACGGGACACCTGAACACTGAAGCTTTCTTT.

This clonotype was seen once. The chain joins TRBV10-3 to TRBJ1-2; tentatively, D is TRBD1 (6 bases). This CDR3 region has 16 residues. V lost 10 bases and J lost 7, with 28 bases in between. Germline V gene lookup returns CDR1 ENHRY and CDR2 SYGVKD. CDR3 protein: CATSRGETGSISGYTF. In nucleotides, the CDR3 is TGTGCCACCTCACGGGGGGAGACAGGTTCTATATCTGGCTACACCTTC.

The rearrangement links TRBV9 to TRBJ2-5; 10 bases match TRBD1. The CDR3 sequence is 16 residues long. Trimming removed 4 bases from V and 5 bases from J; junction bases left unmatched: 11. Germline V gene sequence: CDR1 SGDLS, CDR2 YYNGEE. The CDR3 loop reads CASSFAGTGATETQYF. CDR3 DNA: TGTGCCAGCAGCTTCGCCGGGACAGGGGCAACGGAGACCCAGTACTTC.

This clonotype has a count of ten or more. The CDR3 DNA reads TGTGCCAGCAGCTCGAAACCGGGACTAGCGGAGCAGTACTTC. Its protein product is CASSSKPGLAEQYF. The genes are TRBV5-4 and TRBJ2-7; TRBD2 aligns across 10 bases. Germline V gives CDR1 SGHNT, CDR2 YYREEE (reference sequence). The V and J ends lost 3 bases and 7 bases, in that order; junction bases with no gene match: 7. CDR3 size: 14 residues.

This clonotype was observed a few times. The genes are TRBV4-2 and TRBJ2-7; 13 bases are a match to TRBD2. This CDR3 is 18 amino acids long. V shed 3 bases, J shed 6 bases, and the junction held 14 bases outside the gene matches. Germline CDR1 reads LGHNA; CDR2 reads YNFKEQ. The CDR3 here is CASSHQPLLTSGRSEQYF. CDR3 bases: TGTGCCAGCAGCCATCAACCCCTCTTGACTAGCGGGAGGAGCGAGCAGTACTTC.

This sequence joins TRBV20-1 and TRBJ1-1; weak D call: TRBD1 (5 bases). Germline assignment: CDR1 DFQATT and CDR2 SNEGSKA (reference sequence). This CDR3 comprises 14 residues. Deletions cut 1 base from V and 8 bases from J, with 17 bases between. The CDR3 DNA reads TGCAGTGCTAGAGCTAGGGGAAGGAGCCTCGAAGCTTTCTTT. Translating gives CSARARGRSLEAFF.

This clonotype showed up just a few times. This chain links TRBV18 with TRBJ1-6; 7 bases line up with TRBD1. V was pared by 1 base and J by 9 bases, with 6 bases of the junction left unmatched. Germline loops: CDR1 KGHSH, CDR2 LQKENI. The CDR3 has 15 amino acids. The CDR3 DNA is TGTGCCAGCTCACCACAGCCAGGGGGAAGTTCACCCCTCCACTTT. It yields the protein CASSPQPGGSSPLHF.

About this clonotype: A read error may account for a junction end that differs from germline. The chain joins TRBV6-5 to TRBJ1-1; 7 bases are a match to TRBD1. The germline CDR1 and CDR2 sequences are MNHEY and SVGAGI. CDR3 length equals 14 residues. CDR3 region: CAISYQGGPTEAFF. In DNA, the CDR3 is TGTGCCATCAGTTACCAGGGGGGTCCCACTGAAGCTTTCTTT.

This chain links TRBV18 with TRBJ1-1; tentatively, D is TRBD1 (6 bases). The germline V and J ends were trimmed by 6 bases and 2 bases, with 16 bases remaining between them. Germline CDR1 KGHSH, CDR2 LQKENI. CDR3 size: 15 residues. CDR3 residues: CASSVGSRGNTEAFF. In DNA form, the CDR3 reads TGTGCCAGCTCCGTGGGTTCCAGGGGTAACACTGAAGCTTTCTTT.

This clonotype was counted at least ten times. The gene calls are TRBV5-1 and TRBJ1-4; D is ambiguous. From germline, CDR1 is SGHRS and CDR2 YFSETQ. V was trimmed by 0 bases and J by 6 bases, leaving 12 bases between them. CDR3 size: 15 residues. CDR3 in amino acids: CASSLGDLPDEKLFF. The CDR3 DNA reads TGCGCCAGCAGCTTGGGCGACCTCCCGGATGAAAAACTGTTTTTT.

The chain has TRBV13 and TRBJ1-2, with a possible D match to TRBD1 (5 bases). Germline-derived CDR1 and CDR2 are PRHDT and FYEKMQ (reference sequence). The CDR3 totals 13 residues. V lost 4 bases to trimming and J lost 5 bases, with 11 bases between them. The CDR3 region has the DNA TGTGCCAGCAGCTCCGTGGGGGGTTATGGCTACACCTTC. Its translation is CASSSVGGYGYTF.

This clonotype was seen a few times. V usage is TRBV30 and J usage is TRBJ1-4; maybe TRBD1 (5 bases). Deletions cut 0 bases from V and 5 bases from J, with 13 bases between. The CDR3 runs to 15 residues. Looked up from germline, CDR1 is GTSNPN and CDR2 is SVGIG (reference sequence). The chain's CDR3 is CAWSVITGGNEKLFF. The CDR3 nucleotides read TGTGCCTGGAGTGTAATAACCGGGGGAAATGAAAAACTGTTTTTT.

The sample holds a few counts of this clonotype. The rearrangement uses TRBV7-8 and TRBJ2-1; possibly TRBD2 for D (5 bases). Trimming shortened V by 7 bases and J by 3 bases, and 13 bases separated the two germline ends. This CDR3 comprises 14 residues. Germline CDR1 reads SGHVS; CDR2 reads FQNEAQ. CDR3 sequence (DNA): TGTGCCAGCACAGCCCGCGGGTACTACAATGAGCAGTTCTTC. This gives the protein CASTARGYYNEQFF.

This clonotype was observed at least ten times. The genes are TRBV7-3 and TRBJ1-4; tentatively, D is TRBD1 (5 bases). The CDR3 is made up of 15 amino acids. Germline V gene sequence: CDR1 SGHTA, CDR2 FQGTGA. With 5 bases removed from V and 0 bases from J, the gap between germline ends came to 10 bases. This chain's CDR3 is CASSETGATNEKLFF. The CDR3 DNA reads TGTGCCAGCAGCGAAACAGGTGCAACTAATGAAAAACTGTTTTTT.

The chain carries TRBV29-1 and TRBJ1-2; D remains ambiguous. Germline assignment: CDR1 SQVTM and CDR2 ANQGSEA. Between the trimmed V and J ends, which lost 7 bases and 3 bases, there was a span of 6 bases. The CDR3 contains 10 residues. The CDR3: CSAGDYGYTF. DNA for the CDR3: TGCAGCGCCGGGGACTATGGCTACACCTTC.

The sample holds many counts of this clonotype. The rearrangement links TRBV2 to TRBJ1-3; no reliable D call. This CDR3 comprises 12 residues. V was shortened by 0 bases and J by 4 bases, with 1 base between the two germline ends. The germline gives CDR1 SNHLY, CDR2 FYNNEI. The CDR3 reads CASSEAGNTIYF. DNA of the CDR3: TGTGCCAGCAGTGAAGCCGGAAACACCATATATTTT. The whole variable domain, filled in from reference TRBV2 and TRBJ1-3, reads EPEVTQTPSHQVTQMGQEVILRCVPISNHLYFYWYRQILGQKVEFLVSFYNNEISEKSEIFDDQFSVERPDGSNFTLKIRSTKLEDSAMYFCASSEAGNTIYFGEGSWLTVV.

V is TRBV6-5 and J is TRBJ2-5; 10 bases agree with TRBD1. CDR3 length: 17 residues. J was trimmed by 5 bases and V by 2 bases; bases with no gene match: 11. Germline V CDR1 and CDR2: MNHEY, SVGAGI. The CDR3 nucleotides read TGTGCCAGCAGTTACAACCTGGGACAGGGGACCGGGGAGACCCAGTACTTC. Its translation: CASSYNLGQGTGETQYF.

This clonotype was observed at least ten times. The chain recombines TRBV7-8 with TRBJ2-7; D gene uncertain. The length of the CDR3 is 16 residues. Germline CDR1 SGHVS, CDR2 FQNEAQ. V lost 6 bases to trimming and J lost 0 bases, with 18 bases between them. The chain's CDR3 is CASSLRLRQSSYEQYF. DNA of the CDR3: TGTGCCAGCAGTTTAAGGCTCAGGCAAAGCTCCTACGAGCAGTACTTC.

This clonotype was seen many times. The chain couples TRBV5-1 to TRBJ2-2; 10 bases line up with TRBD1. This CDR3 spans 16 amino acids. CDR1 is SGHRS and CDR2 is YFSETQ in the germline V gene. The junction had 7 bases not matched to a gene; V was cut back by 1 base and J by 7 bases. The CDR3 protein is CASSLTPGQGIGELFF. Written as DNA, the CDR3 is TGCGCCAGCAGCTTGACCCCGGGACAGGGGATCGGGGAGCTGTTTTTT. The entire variable domain, with the rest obtained from reference TRBV5-1 and TRBJ2-2, is as follows: KAGVTQTPRYLIKTRGQQVTLSCSPISGHRSVSWYQQTPGQGLQFLFEYFSETQRNKGNFPGRFSGRQFSNSRSEMNVSTLELGDSALYLCASSLTPGQGIGELFFGEGSRLTVL.

This clonotype was seen at least ten times. The V and J genes are TRBV2 and TRBJ1-2; a possible D gene is TRBD1 (6 bases). The CDR3 is 14 amino acids. The germline CDR1 and CDR2 sequences are SNHLY and FYNNEI. V lost 2 bases and J lost 4, with 11 bases in between. CDR3 nucleotides: TGTGCCAGCAGTGAACGACAGGACATCTATGGCTACACCTTC. Its protein is CASSERQDIYGYTF.

In this sample, this clonotype turned up many times. Relative to the germline gene, one junction end is altered; a read error may explain this. The V call is TRBV7-2, the J call TRBJ2-7; no definite D call. The CDR3 has 12 residues. Looked up from germline, CDR1 is SGHTA and CDR2 is FQGNSA. The CDR3 loop reads CAGSFRPYEQYF. The CDR3 bases are TGTGCCGGCAGCTTTCGACCCTACGAGCAGTACTTC.

This clonotype has at least ten counts. The chain couples TRBV28 to TRBJ2-7; TRBD2 aligns across 13 bases. The CDR3 has 15 residues. Germline V gene sequence: CDR1 MDHEN, CDR2 SYDVKM. J was trimmed by 6 bases and V by 5 bases; bases with no gene match: 7. Here the CDR3 DNA reads TGTGCCAGCAGTACTAGCGGGAGGGCCTTCTGCGAGCAGTACTTC. Its protein is CASSTSGRAFCEQYF.

Points on this clonotype: The CDR3 ends on some other residue instead of the conserved phenylalanine or tryptophan, so this is likely a read error. The limits of the CDR3 on the DNA are not certain, so only TCRdb's listed CDR3 is given. This chain joins TRBV6-5 and TRBJ1-4. The CDR3 sequence runs 9 residues, both termini included. The germline V gene encodes CDR1 MNHEY and CDR2 SVGAGI. The CDR3 spells CASIWTSPP.

This clonotype was counted many times. The V gene is TRBV20-1, the J gene TRBJ1-1, with D uncertain. CDR1 and CDR2 from the germline V gene are DFQATT and SNEGSKA (reference sequence). CDR3 length equals 12 residues. V was shortened by 3 bases and J by 1 base, with 6 bases between the two germline ends. CDR3 sequence: CSARAGNTEAFF. In DNA form, the CDR3 reads TGCAGTGCTAGGGCTGGGAACACTGAAGCTTTCTTT.